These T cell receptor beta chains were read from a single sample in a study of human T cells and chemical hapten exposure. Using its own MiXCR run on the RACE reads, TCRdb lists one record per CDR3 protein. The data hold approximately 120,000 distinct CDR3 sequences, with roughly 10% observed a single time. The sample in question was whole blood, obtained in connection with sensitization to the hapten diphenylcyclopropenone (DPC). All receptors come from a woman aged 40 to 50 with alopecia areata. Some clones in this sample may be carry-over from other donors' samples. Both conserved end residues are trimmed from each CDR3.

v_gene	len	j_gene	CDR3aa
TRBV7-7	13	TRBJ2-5	ASSPLGGLGETQY
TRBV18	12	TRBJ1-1	ASSARGESAEAF
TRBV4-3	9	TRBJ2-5	ASSHEETQY
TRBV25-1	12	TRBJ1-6	ASSESLNNSPLH
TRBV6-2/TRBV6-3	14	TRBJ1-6	ASTRTGGTPGSPLH
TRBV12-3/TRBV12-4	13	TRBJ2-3	ASIRGDSSTDTQY
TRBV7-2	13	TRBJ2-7	ASRRGGGGSGEQY
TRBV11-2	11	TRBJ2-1	ASSSGVYNEQF
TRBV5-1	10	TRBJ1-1	ASSRRGDLAF
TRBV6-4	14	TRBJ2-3	ASGPLAGPAGGTQY
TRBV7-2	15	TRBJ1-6	ASSLAEAGPNNSPLH
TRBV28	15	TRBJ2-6	ASSLGQGGPGANVLT
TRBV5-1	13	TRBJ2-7	ASSPLQTGTYEQY
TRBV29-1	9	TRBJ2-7	SAGGIYEQY
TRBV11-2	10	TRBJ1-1	AAGPLNTEAF
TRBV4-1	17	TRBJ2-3	ASSQDPPSTSGLRDTQY
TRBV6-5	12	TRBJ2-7	ASSYSPGSYEQY
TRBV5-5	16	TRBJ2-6	ASSLERFAYSGANVLT
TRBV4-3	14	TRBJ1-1	ASSQENRDTPTEAF
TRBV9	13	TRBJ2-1	ASSVGTGGFGEQF
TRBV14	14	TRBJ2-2	ASSQVEQANTGELF
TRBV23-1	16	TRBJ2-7	ASSQSPDSPWRFYEQY
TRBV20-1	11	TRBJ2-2	SWAGENTGELF
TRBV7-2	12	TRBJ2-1	ASSLIGGRNEQF
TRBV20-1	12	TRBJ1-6	SAGSIFDNSPPH
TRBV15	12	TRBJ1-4	ATSRDKQSEKLF
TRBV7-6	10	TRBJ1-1	ASSWTDRVAF
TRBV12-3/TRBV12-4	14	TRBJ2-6	ASSLPTGYGANVLT
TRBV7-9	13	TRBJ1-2	ASSLMTSTNYGYT
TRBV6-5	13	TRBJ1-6	VSRPTGGPNSPLH
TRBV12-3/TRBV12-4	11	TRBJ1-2	ASSSGHLHGYT
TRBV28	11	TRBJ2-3	ASSGDITDTQY
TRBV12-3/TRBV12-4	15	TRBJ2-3	ASSFSVTGQGEDTQY
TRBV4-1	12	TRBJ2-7	ASSREQVSYEQY
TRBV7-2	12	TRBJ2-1	ASSPLAGGNEQF
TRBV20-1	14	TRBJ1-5	SAGRGTGTVNQPQH
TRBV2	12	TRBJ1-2	ASSETGLRAGYT
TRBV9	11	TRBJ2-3	ASSVAPADTQY
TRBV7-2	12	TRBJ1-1	ASSSDRGARQAF
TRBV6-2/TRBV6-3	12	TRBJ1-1	ASSYEDSVTEAF